The T cell receptor beta chain under discussion was sequenced for a study of blood T cell repertoires in COVID-19. How the authors handled the data: Amplifying reference gene primers gave estimates of nucleated cell counts. Some clones are missing from TCRdb's copy, which holds only in-frame ones; the method was immunoSEQ multiplex PCR. V and J calls and clone size are those listed in that table; D and trimming were worked out from the DNA. The sample carries about 140,000 clones, around three quarters recorded once. This CDR3 comprises 14 residues. Germline V gene lookup returns CDR1 SGDLS and CDR2 YYNGEE. V lost 4 bases, J lost 3 bases, and 5 bases stayed unmatched.

The gene calls are TRBV9 and TRBJ1-1; 8 nucleotides match TRBD1. The sequencing sample was made of peripheral blood. This sequence was found in a man aged 60 to 69 with acute or convalescent COVID-19. The CDR3 reads CASSTGTGDTEAFF. The CDR3 DNA reads as TGTGCCAGCAGCACCGGGACAGGAGACACTGAAGCTTTCTTT.